The source of this TCR beta chain is a study of T cell repertoires in cytomegalovirus infection. Overall study context: Through public TCR beta signatures, both CMV infection and matching HLA type were indicated.

TCRdb recomputed calls from the reads with MiXCR, one row per CDR3 protein. Among around 280,000 distinct CDR3 sequences listed, around 13% were seen once. Broader study findings: Carriers of CMV and the relevant HLA type were discriminated by public TCR beta frequency. In two of eight donors, the top clonotype was HLA-C-restricted CMV-specific.

The CDR3 loop spans 15 amino acids. The J segment lost 7 bases and the V segment lost 2 bases, leaving 5 bases of the junction unmatched. Germline V gene data show CDR1 as DFQATT and CDR2 as SNEGSKA (reference sequence). In this sample, this clonotype turned up a few times. The antigen remains undetermined. Sample: PBMCs. V usage is TRBV20-1 and J usage is TRBJ2-2, with TRBD2 identical over 12 bases. The receptor was isolated from a human donor in good health (CMV status not recorded). Some clones in this sample may be carry-over from other donors' samples. The CDR3 reads CSARPLGLAGGELFF. In nucleotides, the CDR3 is TGCAGTGCTAGACCTTTGGGACTAGCGGGCGGGGAGCTGTTTTTT.